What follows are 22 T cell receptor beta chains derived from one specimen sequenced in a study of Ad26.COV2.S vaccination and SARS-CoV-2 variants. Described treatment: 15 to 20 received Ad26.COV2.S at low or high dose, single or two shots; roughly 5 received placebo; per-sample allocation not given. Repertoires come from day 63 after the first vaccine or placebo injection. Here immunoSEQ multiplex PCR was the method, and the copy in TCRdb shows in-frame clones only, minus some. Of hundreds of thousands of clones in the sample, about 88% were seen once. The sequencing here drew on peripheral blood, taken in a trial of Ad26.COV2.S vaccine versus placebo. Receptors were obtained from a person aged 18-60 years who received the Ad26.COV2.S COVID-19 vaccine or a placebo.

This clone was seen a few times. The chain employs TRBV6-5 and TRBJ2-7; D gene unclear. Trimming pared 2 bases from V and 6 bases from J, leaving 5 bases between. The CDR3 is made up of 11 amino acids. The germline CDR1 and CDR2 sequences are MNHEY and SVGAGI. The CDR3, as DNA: TGTGCCAGCAGTTACGGGCCCGAGCAGTACTTC. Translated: CASSYGPEQYF.

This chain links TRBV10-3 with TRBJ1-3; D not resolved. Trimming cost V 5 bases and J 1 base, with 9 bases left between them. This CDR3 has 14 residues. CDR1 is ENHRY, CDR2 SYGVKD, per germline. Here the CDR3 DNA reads TGTGCCATCAGTTTAGGGTCTTCTGGAAACACCATATATTTT. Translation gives CAISLGSSGNTIYF.

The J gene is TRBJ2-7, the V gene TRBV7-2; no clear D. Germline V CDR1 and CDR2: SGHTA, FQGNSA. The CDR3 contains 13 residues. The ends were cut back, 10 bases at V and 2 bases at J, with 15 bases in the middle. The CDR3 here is CATATLPTYEQYF. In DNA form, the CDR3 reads TGTGCCACCGCGACTTTACCAACCTACGAGCAGTACTTC. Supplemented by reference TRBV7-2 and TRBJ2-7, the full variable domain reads GAGVSQSPSNKVTEKGKDVELRCDPISGHTALYWYRQSLGQGLEFLIYFQGNSAPDKSGLPSDRFSAERTGGSVSTLTIQRTQQEDSAVYLCATATLPTYEQYFGPGTRLTVT.

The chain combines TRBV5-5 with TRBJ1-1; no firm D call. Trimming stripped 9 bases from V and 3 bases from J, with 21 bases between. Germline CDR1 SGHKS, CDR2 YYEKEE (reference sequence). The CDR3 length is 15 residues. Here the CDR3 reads CATVWSGDGHTEAFF. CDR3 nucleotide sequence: TGTGCCACCGTATGGTCCGGGGATGGGCACACTGAAGCTTTCTTT. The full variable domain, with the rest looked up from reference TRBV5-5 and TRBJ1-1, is DAGVTQSPTHLIKTRGQQVTLRCSPISGHKSVSWYQQVLGQGPQFIFQYYEKEERGRGNFPDRFSARQFPNYSSELNVNALLLGDSALYLCATVWSGDGHTEAFFGQGTRLTVV.

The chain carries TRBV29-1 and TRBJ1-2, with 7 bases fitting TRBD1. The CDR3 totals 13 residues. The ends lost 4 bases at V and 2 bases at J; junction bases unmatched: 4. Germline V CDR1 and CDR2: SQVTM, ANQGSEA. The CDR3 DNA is TGCAGCGTTGGGGACAGAGAAAACTATGGCTACACCTTC. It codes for CSVGDRENYGYTF.

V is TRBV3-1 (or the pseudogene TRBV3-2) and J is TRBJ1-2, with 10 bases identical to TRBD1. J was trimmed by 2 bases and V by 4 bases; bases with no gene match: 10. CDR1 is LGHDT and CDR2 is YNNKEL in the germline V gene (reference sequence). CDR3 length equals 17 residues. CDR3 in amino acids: CASSPQPGQGINYGYTF. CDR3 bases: TGTGCCAGCAGCCCGCAACCGGGACAGGGGATAAACTATGGCTACACCTTC.

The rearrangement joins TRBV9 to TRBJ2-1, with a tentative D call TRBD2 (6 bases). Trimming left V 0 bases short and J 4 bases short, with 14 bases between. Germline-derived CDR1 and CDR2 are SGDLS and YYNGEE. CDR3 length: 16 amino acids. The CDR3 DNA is TGTGCCAGCAGCGTAGTGCGGCGGGATGGGTACAATGAGCAGTTCTTC. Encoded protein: CASSVVRRDGYNEQFF.

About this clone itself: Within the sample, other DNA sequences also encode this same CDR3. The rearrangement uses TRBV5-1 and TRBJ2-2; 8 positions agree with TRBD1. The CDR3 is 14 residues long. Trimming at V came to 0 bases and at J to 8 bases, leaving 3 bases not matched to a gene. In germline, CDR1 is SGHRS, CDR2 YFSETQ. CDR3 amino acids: CASSLAQGAGELFF. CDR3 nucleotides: TGCGCCAGCAGCTTGGCGCAGGGGGCTGGGGAGCTGTTTTTT.

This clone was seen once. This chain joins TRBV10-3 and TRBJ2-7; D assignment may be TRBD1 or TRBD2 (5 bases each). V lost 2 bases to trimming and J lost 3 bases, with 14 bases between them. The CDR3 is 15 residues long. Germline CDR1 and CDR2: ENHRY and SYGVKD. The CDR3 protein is CAISEGTNSYYEQYF. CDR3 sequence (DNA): TGTGCCATCAGTGAGGGGACCAACTCCTACTACGAGCAGTACTTC.

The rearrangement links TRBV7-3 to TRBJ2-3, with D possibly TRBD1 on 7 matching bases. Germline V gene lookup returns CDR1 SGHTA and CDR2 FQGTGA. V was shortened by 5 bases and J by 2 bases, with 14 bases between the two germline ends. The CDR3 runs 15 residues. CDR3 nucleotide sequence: TGTGCCAGCAGCCCTCAGGGGGGCTACACAGATACGCAGTATTTT. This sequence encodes CASSPQGGYTDTQYF.

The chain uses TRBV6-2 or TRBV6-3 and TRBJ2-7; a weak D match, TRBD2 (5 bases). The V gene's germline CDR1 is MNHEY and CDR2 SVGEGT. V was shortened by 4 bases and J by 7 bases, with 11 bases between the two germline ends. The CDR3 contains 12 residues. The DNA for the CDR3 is TGTGCCAGCAGTTGGAGTTCGGGAGAGCAGTACTTC. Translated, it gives CASSWSSGEQYF.

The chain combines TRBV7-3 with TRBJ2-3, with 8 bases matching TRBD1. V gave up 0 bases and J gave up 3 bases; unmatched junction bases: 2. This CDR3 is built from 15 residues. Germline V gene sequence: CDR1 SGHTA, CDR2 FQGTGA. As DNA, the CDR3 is TGTGCCAGCAGCTTAACGACAGGGGTAACAGATACGCAGTATTTT. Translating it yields CASSLTTGVTDTQYF.

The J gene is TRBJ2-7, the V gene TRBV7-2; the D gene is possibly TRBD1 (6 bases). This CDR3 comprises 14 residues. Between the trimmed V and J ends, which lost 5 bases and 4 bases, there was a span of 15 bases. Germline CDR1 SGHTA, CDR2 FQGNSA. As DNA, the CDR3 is TGTGCCAGCAGCCTGGAGTGGACAGTTTACGAGCAGTACTTC. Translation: CASSLEWTVYEQYF.

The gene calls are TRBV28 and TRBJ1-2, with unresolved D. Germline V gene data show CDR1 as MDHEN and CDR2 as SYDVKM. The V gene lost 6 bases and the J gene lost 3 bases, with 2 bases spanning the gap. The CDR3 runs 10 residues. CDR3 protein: CASRDYGYTF. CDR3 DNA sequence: TGTGCCAGCAGGGACTATGGCTACACCTTC.

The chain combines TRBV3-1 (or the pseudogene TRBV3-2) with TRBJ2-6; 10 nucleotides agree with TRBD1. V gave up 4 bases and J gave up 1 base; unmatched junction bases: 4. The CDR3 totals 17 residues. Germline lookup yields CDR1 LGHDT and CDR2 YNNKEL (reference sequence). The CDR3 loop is CASSLWDRGSGANVLTF. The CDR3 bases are TGTGCCAGCAGCCTATGGGACAGGGGTTCTGGGGCCAACGTCCTGACTTTC.

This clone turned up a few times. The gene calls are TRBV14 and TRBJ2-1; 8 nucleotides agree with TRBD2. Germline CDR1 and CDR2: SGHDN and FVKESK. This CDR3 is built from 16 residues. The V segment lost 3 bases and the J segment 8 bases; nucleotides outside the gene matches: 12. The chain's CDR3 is CASSQARTSLSDEQFF. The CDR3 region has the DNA TGTGCCAGCAGCCAGGCTAGGACTAGCTTATCCGATGAGCAGTTCTTC.

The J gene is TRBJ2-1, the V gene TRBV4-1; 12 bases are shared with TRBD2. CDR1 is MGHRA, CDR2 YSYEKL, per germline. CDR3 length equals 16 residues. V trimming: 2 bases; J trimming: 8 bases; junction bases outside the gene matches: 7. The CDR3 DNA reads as TGCGCCAGCAGCCAACTAAGACTAGCGGGAGCTTATGAGCAGTTCTTC. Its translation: CASSQLRLAGAYEQFF.

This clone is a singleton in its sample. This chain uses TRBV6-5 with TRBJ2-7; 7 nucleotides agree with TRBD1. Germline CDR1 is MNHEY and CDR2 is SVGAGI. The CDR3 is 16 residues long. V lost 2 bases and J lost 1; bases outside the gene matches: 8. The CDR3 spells CASSYPPDRYSYEQYF. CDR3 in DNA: TGTGCCAGCAGTTACCCCCCGGACAGGTATTCCTACGAGCAGTACTTC.

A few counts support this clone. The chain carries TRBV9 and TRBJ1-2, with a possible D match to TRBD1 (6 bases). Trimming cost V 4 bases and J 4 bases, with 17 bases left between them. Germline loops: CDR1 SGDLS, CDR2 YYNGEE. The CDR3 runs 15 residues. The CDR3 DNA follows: TGTGCCAGCAGCCCCGGACAGATAAGGGGCTATGGCTACACCTTC. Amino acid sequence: CASSPGQIRGYGYTF.

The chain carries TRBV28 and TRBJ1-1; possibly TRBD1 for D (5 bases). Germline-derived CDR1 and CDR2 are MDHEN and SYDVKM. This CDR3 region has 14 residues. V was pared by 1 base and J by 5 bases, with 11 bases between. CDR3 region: CASSLFQGRTEAFF. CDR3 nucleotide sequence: TGTGCCAGCAGTTTATTCCAGGGCAGGACTGAAGCTTTCTTT.

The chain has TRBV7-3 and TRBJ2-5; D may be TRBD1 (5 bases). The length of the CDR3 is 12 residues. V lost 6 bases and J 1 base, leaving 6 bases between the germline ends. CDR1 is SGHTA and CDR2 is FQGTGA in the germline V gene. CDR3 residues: CASRGVQETQYF. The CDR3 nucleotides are TGTGCCAGCAGAGGGGTCCAAGAGACCCAGTACTTC.

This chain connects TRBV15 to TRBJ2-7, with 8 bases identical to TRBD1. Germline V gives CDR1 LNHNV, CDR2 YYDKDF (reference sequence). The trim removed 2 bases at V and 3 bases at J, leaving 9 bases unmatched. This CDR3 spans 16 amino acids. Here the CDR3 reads CATSRPDRAPIYEQYF. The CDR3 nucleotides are TGTGCCACCAGCAGACCGGACAGGGCTCCCATCTACGAGCAGTACTTC. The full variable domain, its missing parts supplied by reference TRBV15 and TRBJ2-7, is DAMVIQNPRYQVTQFGKPVTLSCSQTLNHNVMYWYQQKSSQAPKLLFHYYDKDFNNEADTPDNFQSRRPNTSFCFLDIRSPGLGDTAMYLCATSRPDRAPIYEQYFGPGTRLTVT.